These 3 T cell receptor beta chains came from one sample sequenced in a study of T cells in localized non-small cell lung cancer. Clones were sequenced by immunoSEQ multiplex PCR, and TCRdb holds only the in-frame ones, with some missing. This table has about 51,000 clones, 81% appearing once. Sequenced here: peripheral blood mononuclear cells, sampled before any cancer treatment. The receptors come from a man between 40 and 69 years old with stage III lung adenocarcinoma.

Comments on this clone: Other nucleotide sequences from this sample produce the same CDR3. The chain links TRBV18 to TRBJ2-3; no definite D call. The CDR3 contains 12 residues. Trimming removed 3 bases from V and 4 bases from J, with 5 bases in between. The germline gives CDR1 KGHSH, CDR2 LQKENI. The CDR3 sequence: CASSPSADTQYF. The DNA for the CDR3 is TGTGCCAGCTCACCTTCCGCAGATACGCAGTATTTT.

The V and J genes are TRBV5-1 and TRBJ1-2, with a tentative D call TRBD1 (5 bases). Germline CDR1 and CDR2: SGHRS and YFSETQ. The CDR3 is 14 residues long. Trimming pared 0 bases from V and 4 bases from J, leaving 10 bases between. The CDR3 region is CASSLGDGVYGYTF. Here the CDR3 DNA reads TGCGCCAGCAGCTTGGGGGACGGAGTCTATGGCTACACCTTC.

CDR3 loop: CASSLAGQGHPEAFF. For the CDR3, the DNA is TGTGCCAGCAGCTTAGCGGGCCAGGGTCACCCTGAAGCTTTCTTT. The rearrangement uses TRBV7-8 and TRBJ1-1; a weak D match, TRBD1 (5 bases). Germline V gives CDR1 SGHVS, CDR2 FQNEAQ. Trimming removed 0 bases from V and 6 bases from J, with 14 bases in between. This CDR3 is 15 amino acids long. Full variable domain (outside the CDR3, taken from reference TRBV7-8 and TRBJ1-1): GAGVSQSPRYKVAKRGQDVALRCDPISGHVSLFWYQQALGQGPEFLTYFQNEAQLDKSGLPSDRFFAERPEGSVSTLKIQRTQQEDSAVYLCASSLAGQGHPEAFFGQGTRLTVV.